This note documents a single T cell receptor beta chain sequence. A J-beta primer mix and a sample-barcoded 5' primer were used in a second PCR of roughly 7 to 12 cycles. The study obtained at least 2.5 million CDR3-containing paired-end reads from every sample. TCRdb reanalysed the 5' RACE reads using MiXCR and keeps one entry per CDR3 protein. The table lists around 1,900,000 distinct CDR3 sequences, 30% to 40% of them singletons, with 23% in the top ten. This CDR3 has 14 amino acids. The V and J ends lost 4 bases and 4 bases respectively, with 13 bases between them. The V gene's germline CDR1 is MGHRA and CDR2 YSYEKL. The data belong to a study of blood T cells in healthy people across ages. Study at large: Every two T cells gave about one barcoded beta molecule via template switching.

PBMCs numbering at least 6 million were isolated per sample. This receptor was identified in a human donor in good health. Material for sequencing was blood. This chain joins TRBV4-1 and TRBJ1-1; D is unresolved. The CDR3 DNA sequence: TGCGCCAGCAGCCGCGGCTCCCTGGGCACTGAAGCTTTCTTT. Protein sequence: CASSRGSLGTEAFF.